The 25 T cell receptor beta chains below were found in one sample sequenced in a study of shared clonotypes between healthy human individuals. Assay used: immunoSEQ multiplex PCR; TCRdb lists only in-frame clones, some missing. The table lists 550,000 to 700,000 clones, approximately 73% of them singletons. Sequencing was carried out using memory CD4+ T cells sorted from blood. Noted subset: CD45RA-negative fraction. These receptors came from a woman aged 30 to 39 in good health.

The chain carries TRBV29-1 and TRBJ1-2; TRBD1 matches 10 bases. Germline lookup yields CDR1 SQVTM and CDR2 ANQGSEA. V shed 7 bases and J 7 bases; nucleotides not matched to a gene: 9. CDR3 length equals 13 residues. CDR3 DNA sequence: TGCAGCGCCGAGGGGACAGGGGTTGGTGGCTACACCTTC. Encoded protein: CSAEGTGVGGYTF. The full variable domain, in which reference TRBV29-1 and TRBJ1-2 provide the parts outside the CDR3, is SAVISQKPSRDICQRGTSLTIQCQVDSQVTMMFWYRQQPGQSLTLIATANQGSEATYESGFVIDKFPISRPNLTFSTLTVSNMSPEDSSIYLCSAEGTGVGGYTFGSGTRLTVV.

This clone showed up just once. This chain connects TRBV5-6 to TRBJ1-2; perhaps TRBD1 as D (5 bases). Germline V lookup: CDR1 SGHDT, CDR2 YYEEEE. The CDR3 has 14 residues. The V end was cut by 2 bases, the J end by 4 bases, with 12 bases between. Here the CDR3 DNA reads TGTGCCAGCAGCTTTCTGGCAGGGCCCTATGGCTACACCTTC. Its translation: CASSFLAGPYGYTF.

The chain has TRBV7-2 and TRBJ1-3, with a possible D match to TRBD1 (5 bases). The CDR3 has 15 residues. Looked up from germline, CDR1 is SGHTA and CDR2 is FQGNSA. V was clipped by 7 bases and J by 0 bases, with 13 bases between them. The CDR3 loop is CASTLDSLSGNTIYF. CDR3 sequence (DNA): TGTGCCAGCACCCTAGACAGTCTCTCTGGAAACACCATATATTTT.

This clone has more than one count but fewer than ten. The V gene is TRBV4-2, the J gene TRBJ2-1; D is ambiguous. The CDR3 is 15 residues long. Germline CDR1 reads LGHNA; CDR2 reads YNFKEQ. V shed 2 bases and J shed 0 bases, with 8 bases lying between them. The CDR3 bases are TGTGCCAGCAGCCAAACTCCGGGCTCCTACAATGAGCAGTTCTTC. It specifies CASSQTPGSYNEQFF.

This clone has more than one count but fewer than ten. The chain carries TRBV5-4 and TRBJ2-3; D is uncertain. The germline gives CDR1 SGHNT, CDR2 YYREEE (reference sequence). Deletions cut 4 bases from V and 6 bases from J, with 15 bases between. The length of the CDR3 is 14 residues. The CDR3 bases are TGTGCCAGCAGCCCCGGCCAGACTCGGGATACGCAGTATTTT. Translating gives CASSPGQTRDTQYF.

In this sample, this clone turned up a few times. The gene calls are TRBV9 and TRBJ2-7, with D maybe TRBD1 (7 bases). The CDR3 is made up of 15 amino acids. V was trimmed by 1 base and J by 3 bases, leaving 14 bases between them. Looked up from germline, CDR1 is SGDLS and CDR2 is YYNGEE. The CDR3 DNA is TGTGCCAGCAGCGTATCGGAGGGGGCTTTCTACGAGCAGTACTTC. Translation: CASSVSEGAFYEQYF.

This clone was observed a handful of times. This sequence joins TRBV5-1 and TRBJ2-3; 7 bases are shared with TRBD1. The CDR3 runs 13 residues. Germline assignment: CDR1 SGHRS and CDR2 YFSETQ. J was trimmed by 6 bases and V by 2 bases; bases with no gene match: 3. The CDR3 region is CASSFGQADTQYF. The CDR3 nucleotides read TGCGCCAGCAGCTTCGGACAGGCCGATACGCAGTATTTT.

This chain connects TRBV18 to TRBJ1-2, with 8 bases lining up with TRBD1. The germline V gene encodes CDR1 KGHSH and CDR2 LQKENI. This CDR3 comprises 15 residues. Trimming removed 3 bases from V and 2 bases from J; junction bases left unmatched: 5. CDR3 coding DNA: TGTGCCAGCTCACCGTCCAGGGGGCTGAACTATGGCTACACCTTC. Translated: CASSPSRGLNYGYTF.

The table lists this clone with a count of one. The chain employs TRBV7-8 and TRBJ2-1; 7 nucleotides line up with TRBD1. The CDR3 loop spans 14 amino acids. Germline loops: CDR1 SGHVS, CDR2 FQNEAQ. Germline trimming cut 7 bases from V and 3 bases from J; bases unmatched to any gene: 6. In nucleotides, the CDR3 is TGTGCCAGCACCCCGGGACAGTTCTACAATGAGCAGTTCTTC. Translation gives CASTPGQFYNEQFF. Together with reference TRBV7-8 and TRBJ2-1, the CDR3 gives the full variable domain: GAGVSQSPRYKVAKRGQDVALRCDPISGHVSLFWYQQALGQGPEFLTYFQNEAQLDKSGLPSDRFFAERPEGSVSTLKIQRTQQEDSAVYLCASTPGQFYNEQFFGPGTRLTVL.

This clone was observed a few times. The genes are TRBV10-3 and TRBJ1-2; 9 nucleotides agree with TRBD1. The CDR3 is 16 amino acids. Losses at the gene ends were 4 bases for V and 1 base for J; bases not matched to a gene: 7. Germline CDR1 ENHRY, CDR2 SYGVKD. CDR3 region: CAISAGTGTHNYGYTF. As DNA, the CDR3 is TGTGCCATCAGTGCGGGGACAGGGACTCATAACTATGGCTACACCTTC.

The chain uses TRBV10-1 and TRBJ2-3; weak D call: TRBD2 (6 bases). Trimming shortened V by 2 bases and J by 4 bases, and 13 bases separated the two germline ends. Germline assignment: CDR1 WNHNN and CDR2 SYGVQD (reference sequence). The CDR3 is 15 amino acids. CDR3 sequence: CASSEGPGDPDTQYF. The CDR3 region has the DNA TGCGCCAGCAGTGAGGGCCCGGGGGATCCAGATACGCAGTATTTT.

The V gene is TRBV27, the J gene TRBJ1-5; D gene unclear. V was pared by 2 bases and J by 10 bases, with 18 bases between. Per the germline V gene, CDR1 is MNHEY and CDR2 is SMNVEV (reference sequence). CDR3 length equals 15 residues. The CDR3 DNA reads TGTGCCAGCAGTTTAAACAGACCAGCCTTTAAACCCCAGCATTTT. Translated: CASSLNRPAFKPQHF.

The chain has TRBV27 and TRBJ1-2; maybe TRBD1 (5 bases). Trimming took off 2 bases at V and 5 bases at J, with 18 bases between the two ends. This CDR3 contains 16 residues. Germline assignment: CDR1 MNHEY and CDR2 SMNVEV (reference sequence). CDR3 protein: CASSLGAGGLGYGYTF. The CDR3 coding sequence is TGTGCCAGCAGTTTAGGGGCCGGCGGCCTGGGGTATGGCTACACCTTC.

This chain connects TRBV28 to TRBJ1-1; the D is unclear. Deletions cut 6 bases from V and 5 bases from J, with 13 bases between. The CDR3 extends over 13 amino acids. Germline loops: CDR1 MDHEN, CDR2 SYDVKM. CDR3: CASRRDGVTEAFF. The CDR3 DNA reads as TGTGCCAGCAGACGTGACGGGGTTACTGAAGCTTTCTTT.

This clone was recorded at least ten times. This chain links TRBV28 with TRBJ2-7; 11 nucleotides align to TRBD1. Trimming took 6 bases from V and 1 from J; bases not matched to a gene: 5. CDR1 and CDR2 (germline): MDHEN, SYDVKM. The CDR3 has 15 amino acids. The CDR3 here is CASSRTGGESYEQYF. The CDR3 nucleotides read TGTGCCAGCAGCCGGACAGGGGGCGAGTCCTACGAGCAGTACTTC.

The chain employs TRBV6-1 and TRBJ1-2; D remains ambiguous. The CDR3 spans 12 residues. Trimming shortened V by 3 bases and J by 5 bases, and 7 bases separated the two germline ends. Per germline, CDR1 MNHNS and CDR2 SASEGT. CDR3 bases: TGTGCCAGCAGTGACTACAGTTATGGCTACACCTTC. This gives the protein CASSDYSYGYTF.

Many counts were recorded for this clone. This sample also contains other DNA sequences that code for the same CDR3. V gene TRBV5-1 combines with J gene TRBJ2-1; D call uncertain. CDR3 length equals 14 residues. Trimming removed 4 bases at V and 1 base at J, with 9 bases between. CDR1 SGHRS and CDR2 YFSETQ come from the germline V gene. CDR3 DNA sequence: TGCGCCAGCAGCCTAGACAATTCCTACAATGAGCAGTTCTTC. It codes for CASSLDNSYNEQFF.

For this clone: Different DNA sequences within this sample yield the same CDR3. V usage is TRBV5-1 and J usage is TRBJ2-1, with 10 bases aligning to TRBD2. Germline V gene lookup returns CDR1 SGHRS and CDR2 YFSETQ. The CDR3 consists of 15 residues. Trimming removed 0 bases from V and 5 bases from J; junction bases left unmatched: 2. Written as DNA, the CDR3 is TGCGCCAGCAGCTTGGGACTAGCGGGTAACAATGAGCAGTTCTTC. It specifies CASSLGLAGNNEQFF.

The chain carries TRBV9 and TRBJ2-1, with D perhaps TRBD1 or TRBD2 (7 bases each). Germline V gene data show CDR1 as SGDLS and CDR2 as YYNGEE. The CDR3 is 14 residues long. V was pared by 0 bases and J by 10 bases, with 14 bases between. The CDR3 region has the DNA TGTGCCAGCAGCGTAGTTGGGAGGGGGCAAGAGCAGTTCTTC. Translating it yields CASSVVGRGQEQFF.

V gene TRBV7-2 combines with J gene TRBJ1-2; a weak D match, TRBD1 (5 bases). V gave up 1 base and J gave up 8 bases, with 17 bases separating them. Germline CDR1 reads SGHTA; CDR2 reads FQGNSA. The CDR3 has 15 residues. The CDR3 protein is CASSLGMGRTRGYTF. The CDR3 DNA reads TGTGCCAGCAGCTTAGGGATGGGGCGGACACGGGGCTACACCTTC.

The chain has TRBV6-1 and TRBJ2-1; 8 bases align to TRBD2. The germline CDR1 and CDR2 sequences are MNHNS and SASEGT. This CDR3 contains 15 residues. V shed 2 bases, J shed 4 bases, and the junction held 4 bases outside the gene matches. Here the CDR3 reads CASSETSSGYNEQFF. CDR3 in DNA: TGTGCCAGCAGTGAAACGTCTAGCGGGTACAATGAGCAGTTCTTC.

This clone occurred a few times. CDR3 nucleotide sequence: TGTGCCAGCAGCTTATCCCAAAACCAGCCCCAGCATTTT. Its protein is CASSLSQNQPQHF. V is TRBV7-3 and J is TRBJ1-5; D gene unclear. Germline CDR1 SGHTA, CDR2 FQGTGA. The length of the CDR3 is 13 residues. The V and J ends lost 2 bases and 7 bases respectively, with 9 bases between them.

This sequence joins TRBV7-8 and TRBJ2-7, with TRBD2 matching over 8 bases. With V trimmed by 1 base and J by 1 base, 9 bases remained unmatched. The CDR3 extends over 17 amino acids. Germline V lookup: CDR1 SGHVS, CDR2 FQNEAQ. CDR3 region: CASSLVVRASGSYEQYF. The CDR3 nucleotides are TGTGCCAGCAGCTTAGTTGTTCGGGCTAGCGGGTCCTACGAGCAGTACTTC.

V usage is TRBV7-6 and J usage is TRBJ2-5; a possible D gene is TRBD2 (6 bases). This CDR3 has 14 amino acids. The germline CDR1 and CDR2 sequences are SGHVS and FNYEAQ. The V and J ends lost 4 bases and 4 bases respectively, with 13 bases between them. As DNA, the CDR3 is TGTGCCAGCAGCTCTACTAGCATGGGAGAGACCCAGTACTTC. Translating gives CASSSTSMGETQYF.

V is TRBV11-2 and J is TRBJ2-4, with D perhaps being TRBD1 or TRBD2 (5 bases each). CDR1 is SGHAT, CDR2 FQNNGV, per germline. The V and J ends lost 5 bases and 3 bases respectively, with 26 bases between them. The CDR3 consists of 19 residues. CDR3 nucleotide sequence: TGTGCCAGCAGCCCTCGGGGCCAGTGGGGCTATGGAGACAAAAACATTCAGTACTTC. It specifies CASSPRGQWGYGDKNIQYF.